A single sample is the source of the 24 T cell receptor beta chains below, sequenced in a study of Tregs in tolerant kidney transplant recipients. TCRdb's table, derived via immunoSEQ multiplex PCR, lists solely in-frame clones and lacks some. The table includes 50,000 to 80,000 clones, about 98% detected once. This sample comprised Tregs from blood, obtained before the transplant. Receptors originate from a human donor who received a combined kidney and bone marrow transplant.

The V and J genes are TRBV27 and TRBJ2-5; D uncertain. Germline V lookup: CDR1 MNHEY, CDR2 SMNVEV (reference sequence). CDR3 length: 14 amino acids. Trimming cost V 2 bases and J 3 bases, with 10 bases left between them. The CDR3 sequence: CASSLVPAKETQYF. DNA for the CDR3: TGTGCCAGCAGTTTAGTACCCGCTAAAGAGACCCAGTACTTC.

This chain links TRBV11-1 with TRBJ1-3, with D possibly TRBD1 on 6 matching bases. The CDR3 contains 15 residues. Germline CDR1 is SGHAT and CDR2 is FQDESV (reference sequence). V was pared by 5 bases and J by 0 bases, with 11 bases between. For the CDR3, the DNA is TGTGCCAGCAGCCAAACAGGGACCTCTGGAAACACCATATATTTT. As protein: CASSQTGTSGNTIYF.

This clone was observed once. The chain is built from TRBV10-3 and TRBJ1-5; TRBD1 matches at 8 bases. The V gene end was trimmed by 6 bases and the J gene end by 5 bases; junction bases not matched to a gene: 6. Germline CDR1 reads ENHRY; CDR2 reads SYGVKD. CDR3 length equals 14 residues. The DNA for the CDR3 is TGTGCCATCAGGAGTTCAGGGGGCGATCAGCCCCAGCATTTT. Its translation: CAIRSSGGDQPQHF.

The gene calls are TRBV10-3 and TRBJ1-5; 8 nucleotides align to TRBD1. Trimming took 8 bases from V and 0 from J; bases not matched to a gene: 3. Per the germline V gene, CDR1 is ENHRY and CDR2 is SYGVKD. CDR3 length equals 14 residues. In nucleotides, the CDR3 is TGTGCCATCGGGGACAGGTATAGCAATCAGCCCCAGCATTTT. Translation gives CAIGDRYSNQPQHF.

This chain uses TRBV10-3 with TRBJ1-2, with D perhaps matching TRBD1 (5 bases). V lost 10 bases and J 1 base, leaving 13 bases between the germline ends. Germline V gene data show CDR1 as ENHRY and CDR2 as SYGVKD. This CDR3 is 13 amino acids long. The CDR3 is CASLPDNNYGYTF. The CDR3 coding sequence is TGTGCCAGCCTCCCGGACAATAACTATGGCTACACCTTC.

The chain uses TRBV28 and TRBJ1-2; TRBD1 matches 8 bases. The trim removed 2 bases at V and 7 bases at J, leaving 6 bases unmatched. CDR1 is MDHEN and CDR2 is SYDVKM in the germline V gene. This CDR3 has 14 amino acids. The CDR3: CASSLSQGATGYTF. The DNA of the CDR3 is TGTGCCAGCAGTTTAAGTCAGGGGGCGACTGGCTACACCTTC.

The chain carries TRBV5-4 and TRBJ2-7, with D perhaps TRBD1 (5 bases). This CDR3 region has 16 residues. Germline V gene sequence: CDR1 SGHNT, CDR2 YYREEE (reference sequence). Trimming took 3 bases from V and 5 from J, leaving 21 bases between them. Here the CDR3 reads CASSYRPPRPTDEQYF. The DNA for the CDR3 is TGTGCCAGCAGCTACAGGCCCCCGAGGCCGACGGACGAGCAGTACTTC.

V is TRBV7-8 and J is TRBJ2-5; D remains unclear. CDR1 SGHVS and CDR2 FQNEAQ come from the germline V gene. The CDR3 spans 14 residues. Trimming pared 2 bases from V and 0 bases from J, leaving 7 bases between. The CDR3 loop is CASSLWLYQETQYF. The CDR3 nucleotides are TGTGCCAGCAGCTTATGGCTGTACCAAGAGACCCAGTACTTC.

The J gene is TRBJ2-1, the V gene TRBV11-2; TRBD1 is a possible D gene (6 bases). V was pared by 8 bases and J by 6 bases, with 29 bases between. From germline, CDR1 is SGHAT and CDR2 FQNNGV. The CDR3 is 18 residues long. CDR3 in DNA: TGTGCCAGCTCCAAGAAAAGAATAGCGCCAGGGGTGCGCAATGAGCAGTTCTTC. Protein sequence: CASSKKRIAPGVRNEQFF. Complete variable domain (other parts from reference TRBV11-2 and TRBJ2-1): EAGVAQSPRYKIIEKRQSVAFWCNPISGHATLYWYQQILGQGPKLLIQFQNNGVVDDSQLPKDRFSAERLKGVDSTLKIQPAKLEDSAVYLCASSKKRIAPGVRNEQFFGPGTRLTVL.

The CDR3 nucleotides read TGTGCCAGCAGACTAAGGGGACAGGGCCACGTAGGACCCCTCCACTTT. Residues: CASRLRGQGHVGPLHF. The chain employs TRBV28 and TRBJ1-6; 9 positions agree with TRBD1. From germline, CDR1 is MDHEN and CDR2 SYDVKM. V shed 6 bases and J 12 bases; nucleotides not matched to a gene: 15. The CDR3 consists of 16 residues. Together with reference TRBV28 and TRBJ1-6, the CDR3 gives the full variable domain: DVKVTQSSRYLVKRTGEKVFLECVQDMDHENMFWYRQDPGLGLRLIYFSYDVKMKEKGDIPEGYSVSREKKERFSLILESASTNQTSMYLCASRLRGQGHVGPLHFGNGTRLTVT.

V and J are TRBV5-1 and TRBJ2-5; TRBD1 agrees at 8 bases. Germline V gives CDR1 SGHRS, CDR2 YFSETQ. V lost 4 bases, J lost 5 bases, and 4 bases stayed unmatched. This CDR3 contains 13 residues. The CDR3 nucleotides read TGCGCCAGCAGCAGGGGACAGGTGGAGACCCAGTACTTC. This translates into CASSRGQVETQYF.

The chain combines TRBV30 with TRBJ1-1; D might be TRBD1 (5 bases). This CDR3 has 16 amino acids. The V end lost 4 bases, the J end lost 1 base, and 19 bases lay between the germline ends. The germline V gene has CDR1 GTSNPN and CDR2 SVGIG (reference sequence). The CDR3 region has the DNA TGTGCCTGGACCTCACTATGGGGCGGATCGAACACTGAAGCTTTCTTT. Translated: CAWTSLWGGSNTEAFF.

The CDR3 DNA reads TGTGCCAGCAGCCCAAGACTAGCGGGGGAGCAGTTCTTC. It codes for CASSPRLAGEQFF. This sequence joins TRBV11-2 and TRBJ2-1; 11 bases align to TRBD2. This CDR3 is built from 13 residues. Germline trimming cut 5 bases from V and 10 bases from J; bases unmatched to any gene: 4. Germline V gene lookup returns CDR1 SGHAT and CDR2 FQNNGV.

This clone appeared a single time. The chain combines TRBV5-1 with TRBJ1-1, with 7 bases identical to TRBD1. V lost 0 bases and J lost 3; bases outside the gene matches: 8. The germline CDR1 and CDR2 sequences are SGHRS and YFSETQ. The CDR3 has 16 amino acids. The CDR3 reads CASSLGTGQQYTEAFF. As DNA, the CDR3 is TGCGCCAGCAGCTTGGGGACAGGACAGCAGTACACTGAAGCTTTCTTT.

The chain combines TRBV6-1 with TRBJ2-5; 8 bases agree with TRBD1. CDR1 MNHNS and CDR2 SASEGT come from the germline V gene. This CDR3 contains 14 residues. V shed 6 bases, J shed 5 bases, and the junction held 8 bases outside the gene matches. CDR3 residues: CASRADRVAETQYF. CDR3 in DNA: TGTGCCAGCAGGGCGGACAGGGTGGCGGAGACCCAGTACTTC.

The chain uses TRBV18 and TRBJ2-2, with 7 bases fitting TRBD2. With V trimmed by 3 bases and J by 6 bases, 7 bases remained unmatched. This CDR3 region has 15 residues. The V gene's germline CDR1 is KGHSH and CDR2 LQKENI. CDR3 in DNA: TGTGCCAGCTCACCGCCCAGCGGGATCCCCGGGGAGCTGTTTTTT. Encoded protein: CASSPPSGIPGELFF.

This clone was counted once. The chain is built from TRBV2 and TRBJ1-1, with TRBD1 as a possible D gene (5 bases). Germline loops: CDR1 SNHLY, CDR2 FYNNEI. V was shortened by 4 bases and J by 5 bases, with 11 bases between the two germline ends. This CDR3 region has 13 residues. In nucleotides, the CDR3 is TGTGCCAGCAGTGTAGACCAGGGTACTGAAGCTTTCTTT. This translates into CASSVDQGTEAFF.

The rearrangement uses TRBV30 and TRBJ1-1; D not resolved. Looked up from germline, CDR1 is GTSNPN and CDR2 is SVGIG (reference sequence). CDR3 length: 12 amino acids. V was clipped by 6 bases and J by 8 bases, with 16 bases between them. CDR3 bases: TGTGCCTGTAGAATCCGGGGTGGAGAAGCTTTCTTT. It yields the protein CACRIRGGEAFF.

The chain joins TRBV11-2 to TRBJ1-2, with 8 nucleotides matching TRBD1. Germline CDR1 reads SGHAT; CDR2 reads FQNNGV. CDR3 size: 14 residues. V lost 5 bases to trimming and J lost 3 bases; unmatched junction nucleotides: 5. The CDR3 loop reads CASSPSGGDYGYTF. The CDR3 coding sequence is TGTGCCAGCAGCCCATCAGGGGGCGACTATGGCTACACCTTC. Complete variable domain (other parts from reference TRBV11-2 and TRBJ1-2): EAGVAQSPRYKIIEKRQSVAFWCNPISGHATLYWYQQILGQGPKLLIQFQNNGVVDDSQLPKDRFSAERLKGVDSTLKIQPAKLEDSAVYLCASSPSGGDYGYTFGSGTRLTVV.

The chain is built from TRBV28 and TRBJ2-5, with D possibly being TRBD1 (6 bases). V was pared by 5 bases and J by 5 bases, with 15 bases between. CDR3 length equals 14 residues. Germline lookup yields CDR1 MDHEN and CDR2 SYDVKM. This chain's CDR3 is CASSPLQGMETQYF. The CDR3 DNA is TGTGCCAGCAGTCCCCTCCAGGGGATGGAGACCCAGTACTTC.

This chain joins TRBV10-3 and TRBJ1-1, with 12 bases aligning to TRBD1. CDR1 and CDR2 (germline): ENHRY, SYGVKD. This CDR3 region has 14 residues. After removal of 9 bases from V and 6 bases from J, the junction contained 8 bases not matched to a gene. CDR3 in DNA: TGTGCCATTGGGACAGGGGGCTTTATTGCTGAAGCTTTCTTT. This translates into CAIGTGGFIAEAFF.

CDR3 sequence (DNA): TGTGCCAGCAGCGTTCTTGGGGACACACACTACAATGAGCAGTTCTTC. This sequence encodes CASSVLGDTHYNEQFF. This chain uses TRBV9 with TRBJ2-1; D perhaps matches TRBD1 (6 bases). The CDR3 is 16 residues long. Germline lookup yields CDR1 SGDLS and CDR2 YYNGEE. V dropped 2 bases and J dropped 3 bases, with 15 bases sitting between them.

The J gene is TRBJ1-3, the V gene TRBV11-2; TRBD1 is a possible D gene (6 bases). The CDR3 has 15 amino acids. Trimming removed 4 bases from V and 3 bases from J, with 13 bases in between. Per germline, CDR1 SGHAT and CDR2 FQNNGV. The CDR3 spells CASSSTGSGGNTIYF. CDR3 bases: TGTGCCAGCAGCTCAACAGGGAGCGGTGGAAACACCATATATTTT.

The chain employs TRBV10-1 and TRBJ2-7; 14 positions match TRBD2. Germline lookup yields CDR1 WNHNN and CDR2 SYGVQD (reference sequence). V lost 6 bases, J lost 3 bases, and 4 bases stayed unmatched. This CDR3 spans 15 amino acids. CDR3 in amino acids: CASRDGLAGGYEQYF. The CDR3 region has the DNA TGCGCCAGCAGGGACGGACTAGCGGGAGGCTACGAGCAGTACTTC.